A selection of T cell receptor beta chains follows, all from one sample in a study of control samples from healthy donors and cancer patients. Assay used: immunoSEQ multiplex PCR; TCRdb lists only in-frame clones, some missing. The table has 40,000 to 45,000 clones, about three quarters seen once. Input material: formalin-fixed, paraffin-embedded tissue. The origin of the receptors is a male donor with melanoma. The CDR3 runs from the conserved cysteine through the conserved F or W. The D gene is left open where the match is weak. A clone size is listed for some rows: how often the clone was seen (once, few, many), or a class if it is expanded.

clone size	D gene	V gene	J gene	CDR3 DNA	CDR3 protein
-	-	TRBV25-1	TRBJ2-1	TGTGCCAGCAGTGGAGGAGGGCAGTTCTTC	CASSGGGQFF
-	-	TRBV28	TRBJ2-1	TGTGCCAGCAGTTTATTGGCAGGCGACAATGAGCAGTTCTTC	CASSLLAGDNEQFF
-	-	TRBV19	TRBJ2-1	TGTGCCAGTAGTACCGGGACCAATAACAATGAGCAGTTCTTC	CASSTGTNNNEQFF
-	TRBD1	TRBV18	TRBJ1-2	TGTGCCAGCTCACCACCGGGGCAGGGGGGTAACTATGGCTACACCTTC	CASSPPGQGGNYGYTF
-	-	TRBV6-4	TRBJ1-1	TGTGCCAGCAGGCCCGGGGGGATGAACACTGAAGCTTTCTTT	CASRPGGMNTEAFF
-	TRBD2	TRBV19	TRBJ2-1	TGTGCCAGTAGTATGTCCCTATCAGGGACTAGCGGGAGGCTGCACTACAATGAGCAGTTCTTC	CASSMSLSGTSGRLHYNEQFF
few	TRBD1	TRBV3-1/TRBV3-2	TRBJ1-1	TGTGCCAGCAGCCAAGGGCACAGGGGGCGTTTCATGAACACTGAAGCTTTCTTT	CASSQGHRGRFMNTEAFF
-	-	TRBV6-5	TRBJ2-5	TGTGCCAGCATAGGGGCTGCCTGGGAGACCCAGTACTTC	CASIGAAWETQYF
-	TRBD2	TRBV30	TRBJ2-2	TGTGCCTGGGGGACTAGCGGGAGGCTGTTTTTT	CAWGTSGRLFF
few	-	TRBV7-2	TRBJ1-2	TGTGCCAGCAGCTTATTAGGCAGTAATAACTATGGCTACACCTTC	CASSLLGSNNYGYTF
-	-	TRBV7-9	TRBJ2-7	TGTGCCAGCAGCCAACGGGCAGGGGGGATAGAGCAGTACTTC	CASSQRAGGIEQYF
-	-	TRBV9	TRBJ2-2	TGTGCCAGCAGCGTAGAGGGCAGTCCGAACACCGGGGAGCTGTTTTTT	CASSVEGSPNTGELFF
-	-	TRBV4-2	TRBJ1-1	TGTGCCAGCAGCCAGGAGACAGGAAGAGCTTTCTTT	CASSQETGRAFF
-	-	TRBV11-2	TRBJ2-7	TGTGCCAGCAGCTTAGTCAATCACGGGCCGGGGAGCTCCTACGAGCAGTACTTC	CASSLVNHGPGSSYEQYF
-	-	TRBV7-3	TRBJ2-3	TGTGCCAGCAGCTTGGGACGAAGCACAGATACGCAGTATTTT	CASSLGRSTDTQYF
-	TRBD2	TRBV10-2	TRBJ2-7	TGCGCCAGCAGTGAGTCCCCTAGCGGGAGGGCCTACGAGCAGTACTTC	CASSESPSGRAYEQYF
-	TRBD2	TRBV7-3	TRBJ2-2	TGTGCCAGCAGCTTAACCCCGCTTGGACTAGCGGGGGCAGGGGGGGAGCTGTTTTTT	CASSLTPLGLAGAGGELFF
-	TRBD1	TRBV12-3/TRBV12-4	TRBJ2-5	TGTGCCAGCAGAGAACAGGGGCGAGAGACCCAGTACTTC	CASREQGRETQYF
once	-	TRBV28	TRBJ2-7	TGTGCCAGCAGTACCGGGACGGACTTCTACGAGCAGTACTTC	CASSTGTDFYEQYF
-	-	TRBV18	TRBJ2-7	TGTGCCAGCTCACTCGGACAGACGTACGAGCAGTACTTC	CASSLGQTYEQYF
-	-	TRBV7-2	TRBJ2-7	TGTGCCAGCAGCTTAGAGGGCAGGGTCTACGAGCAGTACTTC	CASSLEGRVYEQYF
few	TRBD2	TRBV3-1/TRBV3-2	TRBJ2-3	TGTGCCAGCAGCCAAGCACTAGCGGGAGTTAGGACAGATACGCAGTATTTT	CASSQALAGVRTDTQYF